This TCR beta chain was sequenced during a study of CD8+CD57+ T cells in acquired aplastic anemia. The sequenced patients had an expansion of CD8+CD57+ cells seen by flow cytometry. Patients were treatment-naive when blood was sampled. Genomic DNA constituted the template upon which TCR beta VDJ and CDR3 profiling was performed. Each CDR3 protein gets one entry after TCRdb re-called the reads with MiXCR. The repertoire has some 180,000 distinct CDR3 sequences, 55% to 65% of them found once; the top ten carry roughly 46%. Study-wide findings and caveats: Both patients and controls carried the same twenty-nine CD8+ CDR3 sequences.

The CDR3 runs to 14 residues. Germline V gives CDR1 SGHVS, CDR2 FQNEAQ. This clonotype was picked up many times. The antigen is not known. Just one base apart from a much larger clone, this may be a read error. The chain combines TRBV7-8 with TRBJ2-5; 7 positions match TRBD2. Sample: sorted CD4+, CD8+, or CD8+CD57+ T cells (not recorded which) from PBMCs. This clonotype was obtained from a human donor with aplastic anemia. This chain's CDR3 is CASSFSGSSETQHF. The CDR3 coding sequence is TGTGCCAGCAGCTTTAGCGGGTCGTCGGAGACCCAGCACTTC. The whole variable domain, filled in from reference TRBV7-8 and TRBJ2-5, reads GAGVSQSPRYKVAKRGQDVALRCDPISGHVSLFWYQQALGQGPEFLTYFQNEAQLDKSGLPSDRFFAERPEGSVSTLKIQRTQQEDSAVYLCASSFSGSSETQHFGPGTRLLVL.